This passage covers 22 T cell receptor beta chains from one sample sequenced in a study of cytomegalovirus exposure and HLA in healthy donors. 60 Vbeta and 13 Jbeta primers were used in PCR. The data were produced by immunoSEQ multiplex PCR, yet TCRdb's version contains in-frame clones alone and is incomplete. This repertoire comprises tens of thousands of clones; its ten largest clones make up 4% to 5.5%. The specimen was PBMCs. The receptors stem from a woman aged 40 to 50 in good health and CMV-seropositive.

The rearrangement links TRBV28 to TRBJ1-2; no firm D call. CDR1 and CDR2 (germline): MDHEN, SYDVKM. The CDR3 runs to 14 residues. Trimming removed 5 bases from V and 4 bases from J, with 14 bases in between. CDR3 in DNA: TGTGCCAGCAGTCCGGACTGGGTTGGCTATGGCTACACCTTC. This codes for CASSPDWVGYGYTF.

This sequence joins TRBV6-6 and TRBJ1-2, with D perhaps matching TRBD1 (5 bases). The CDR3 is 14 residues long. The germline V gene has CDR1 MNHNY and CDR2 SVGAGI (reference sequence). Deletions cut 2 bases from V and 7 bases from J, with 14 bases between. As DNA, the CDR3 is TGTGCCAGCAGTTACGTACAGGAGAGAGGTGGCTACACCTTC. Protein sequence: CASSYVQERGGYTF.

The chain recombines TRBV4-1 with TRBJ2-1, with D possibly TRBD2 on 5 matching bases. This CDR3 has 15 amino acids. V dropped 3 bases and J dropped 4 bases, with 13 bases sitting between them. Germline CDR1 MGHRA, CDR2 YSYEKL. The CDR3 region is CASSHPERGYNEQFF. CDR3 sequence (DNA): TGCGCCAGCAGCCATCCCGAGCGAGGGTACAATGAGCAGTTCTTC.

The gene calls are TRBV18 and TRBJ2-7; D unresolved. The CDR3 length is 14 residues. Germline CDR1 is KGHSH and CDR2 is LQKENI. With 2 bases removed from V and 6 bases from J, the gap between germline ends came to 14 bases. For the CDR3, the DNA is TGTGCCAGCTCACCAACCCCAGGAAGGTCCGAGCAGTACTTC. It translates to CASSPTPGRSEQYF.

The genes are TRBV19 and TRBJ2-4; TRBD2 might be the D (7 bases). CDR3 length: 14 amino acids. The germline V and J ends were trimmed by 3 bases and 6 bases, with 12 bases remaining between them. The germline V gene encodes CDR1 LNHDA and CDR2 SQIVND (reference sequence). The CDR3 DNA reads TGTGCCAGTAGTATGGGGGGGCTACTAAACATTCAGTACTTC. This encodes CASSMGGLLNIQYF.

The rearrangement links TRBV7-8 to TRBJ1-2; a weak D match, TRBD1 (6 bases). The CDR3 totals 14 residues. Trimming took off 2 bases at V and 4 bases at J, with 11 bases between the two ends. From germline, CDR1 is SGHVS and CDR2 FQNEAQ. For the CDR3, the DNA is TGTGCCAGCAGCTTACCAGGACAGCCCTATGGCTACACCTTC. Translation: CASSLPGQPYGYTF.

The CDR3 nucleotides are TGTGCCAGCAGCCCCCCCCTGTTCCGCGGATCAGGCTACACCTTC. Protein: CASSPPLFRGSGYTF. This sequence joins TRBV7-9 and TRBJ1-2, with D uncertain. The CDR3 is made up of 15 amino acids. Germline CDR1 reads SEHNR; CDR2 reads FQNEAQ (reference sequence). Between the trimmed V and J ends, which lost 5 bases and 8 bases, there was a span of 21 bases.

The rearrangement uses TRBV6-5 and TRBJ2-3; D unclear. This CDR3 region has 11 residues. Germline-derived CDR1 and CDR2 are MNHEY and SVGAGI. V lost 8 bases to trimming and J lost 2 bases, with 5 bases between them. The CDR3 DNA sequence: TGTGCCAGCCGGTCCACAGATACGCAGTATTTT. Its protein is CASRSTDTQYF.

In DNA, the CDR3 is TGTGCCAGCAGCTTAGGCGGGGATTATGGCTACACCTTC. Its translation: CASSLGGDYGYTF. The chain joins TRBV7-9 to TRBJ1-2, with D uncertain. Per the germline V gene, CDR1 is SEHNR and CDR2 is FQNEAQ (reference sequence). V dropped 1 base and J dropped 5 bases, with 8 bases sitting between them. CDR3 length equals 13 residues.

The rearrangement links TRBV10-1 to TRBJ2-1, with D tentatively TRBD2 (6 bases). The V and J ends lost 6 bases and 3 bases respectively, with 15 bases between them. Germline lookup yields CDR1 WNHNN and CDR2 SYGVQD (reference sequence). This CDR3 has 15 amino acids. The CDR3 protein is CASSVGLESYNEQFF. The CDR3 DNA follows: TGCGCCAGCAGCGTGGGACTGGAGAGCTACAATGAGCAGTTCTTC.

The chain links TRBV7-9 to TRBJ1-1, with a possible D match to TRBD1 (6 bases). There are 16 residues in the CDR3. Looked up from germline, CDR1 is SEHNR and CDR2 is FQNEAQ (reference sequence). V shed 0 bases and J shed 5 bases, with 16 bases lying between them. The CDR3 coding sequence is TGTGCCAGCAGCTTAGCCGACGGGGGGCTCGGGACTGAAGCTTTCTTT. This codes for CASSLADGGLGTEAFF.

This chain joins TRBV4-1 and TRBJ1-1; D is undetermined. Germline CDR1 and CDR2: MGHRA and YSYEKL. Between the trimmed V and J ends, which lost 4 bases and 1 base, there was a span of 7 bases. This CDR3 spans 13 amino acids. This CDR3 reads CASSPVENTEAFF. For the CDR3, the DNA is TGCGCCAGCAGCCCCGTAGAGAACACTGAAGCTTTCTTT.

The genes are TRBV7-2 and TRBJ2-5; 11 bases map to TRBD2. The V and J ends lost 2 bases and 7 bases, in that order; junction bases with no gene match: 12. From germline, CDR1 is SGHTA and CDR2 FQGNSA. The CDR3 contains 17 residues. The CDR3 region has the DNA TGTGCCAGCAGCTTAATGGCGATAGCGGGAGGGAAAGTGACCCAGTACTTC. As protein: CASSLMAIAGGKVTQYF.

This chain connects TRBV10-3 to TRBJ1-1, with D uncertain. Germline assignment: CDR1 ENHRY and CDR2 SYGVKD. The germline V and J ends were trimmed by 3 bases and 4 bases, with 15 bases remaining between them. The CDR3 runs to 15 residues. The CDR3 sequence is CAISDPSLGSTEAFF. The CDR3 DNA is TGTGCCATCAGTGATCCGTCCCTGGGGAGCACTGAAGCTTTCTTT.

Concerning this clone: The junction and the germline gene differ at one end; a read error may be behind it. This sequence joins TRBV7-2 and TRBJ2-2; 8 positions agree with TRBD2. Germline V gene data show CDR1 as SGHTA and CDR2 as FQGNSA. The CDR3 is made up of 15 amino acids. The CDR3 loop is CASNLLADHTGELFF. CDR3 DNA: TGTGCCAGCAACTTACTAGCGGATCATACCGGGGAGCTGTTTTTT. Combining the CDR3 with reference TRBV7-2 and TRBJ2-2 gives the whole variable domain GAGVSQSPSNKVTEKGKDVELRCDPISGHTALYWYRQSLGQGLEFLIYFQGNSAPDKSGLPSDRFSAERTGGSVSTLTIQRTQQEDSAVYLCASNLLADHTGELFFGEGSRLTVL.

The chain has TRBV5-1 and TRBJ2-3; no clear D gene. The CDR3 spans 17 residues. V lost 4 bases to trimming and J lost 2 bases, with 20 bases between them. Germline lookup yields CDR1 SGHRS and CDR2 YFSETQ. This CDR3 reads CASSPASVEYHTDTQYF. CDR3 sequence (DNA): TGCGCCAGCAGCCCCGCCTCCGTGGAGTATCACACAGATACGCAGTATTTT.

The chain has TRBV6-7 and TRBJ2-3; 14 nucleotides line up with TRBD2. TRBV6-7 is identified as an open reading frame with a role that is uncertain. With 8 bases clipped from V and 1 base from J, the junction kept 5 bases outside the gene matches. The CDR3 length is 16 residues. CDR3 amino acids: CASGTSGSLGTDTQYF. CDR3 in DNA: TGTGCCAGCGGGACTAGCGGGAGCTTGGGCACAGATACGCAGTATTTT.

The rearrangement joins TRBV19 to TRBJ1-5, with 8 bases aligning to TRBD1. Germline CDR1 is LNHDA and CDR2 is SQIVND (reference sequence). Unmatched junction bases numbered 11, after V lost 5 bases and J lost 2 bases. The CDR3 consists of 17 residues. This chain's CDR3 is CASSLPAGGFGNQPQHF. CDR3 DNA: TGTGCCAGTAGTCTCCCAGCAGGGGGCTTTGGCAATCAGCCCCAGCATTTT. The full variable domain, its missing parts supplied by reference TRBV19 and TRBJ1-5, is DGGITQSPKYLFRKEGQNVTLSCEQNLNHDAMYWYRQDPGQGLRLIYYSQIVNDFQKGDIAEGYSVSREKKESFPLTVTSAQKNPTAFYLCASSLPAGGFGNQPQHFGDGTRLSIL.

CDR3 nucleotide sequence: TGTGCCAGCATCAGGACAGGTCAGGGACATTTT. Protein product: CASIRTGQGHF. The chain carries TRBV4-2 and TRBJ1-5; 7 nucleotides match TRBD1. This CDR3 comprises 11 residues. CDR1 and CDR2 (germline): LGHNA, YNFKEQ. The junction had 10 bases not matched to a gene; V was cut back by 7 bases and J by 16 bases.

The chain recombines TRBV7-2 with TRBJ1-2; D remains ambiguous. The CDR3 runs 14 residues. Germline loops: CDR1 SGHTA, CDR2 FQGNSA. Trimming stripped 0 bases from V and 1 base from J, with 6 bases between. As DNA, the CDR3 is TGTGCCAGCAGCTTAGCATCTGTTAACTATGGCTACACCTTC. It is translated as CASSLASVNYGYTF.

The chain uses TRBV4-1 and TRBJ2-2, with 12 bases fitting TRBD2. Germline CDR1 MGHRA, CDR2 YSYEKL. The CDR3 loop spans 17 amino acids. The ends lost 3 bases at V and 2 bases at J; junction bases unmatched: 4. CDR3 loop: CASSQGGLAGNTGELFF. Written as DNA, the CDR3 is TGCGCCAGCAGCCAGGGAGGACTAGCGGGAAACACCGGGGAGCTGTTTTTT.

V usage is TRBV7-2 and J usage is TRBJ2-3, with a possible D match to TRBD2 (6 bases). Per the germline V gene, CDR1 is SGHTA and CDR2 is FQGNSA. The CDR3 loop spans 12 amino acids. The V gene lost 5 bases and the J gene lost 6 bases, with 9 bases spanning the gap. DNA for the CDR3: TGTGCCAGCAGCCCCAGCGGGGATACGCAGTATTTT. This translates into CASSPSGDTQYF.